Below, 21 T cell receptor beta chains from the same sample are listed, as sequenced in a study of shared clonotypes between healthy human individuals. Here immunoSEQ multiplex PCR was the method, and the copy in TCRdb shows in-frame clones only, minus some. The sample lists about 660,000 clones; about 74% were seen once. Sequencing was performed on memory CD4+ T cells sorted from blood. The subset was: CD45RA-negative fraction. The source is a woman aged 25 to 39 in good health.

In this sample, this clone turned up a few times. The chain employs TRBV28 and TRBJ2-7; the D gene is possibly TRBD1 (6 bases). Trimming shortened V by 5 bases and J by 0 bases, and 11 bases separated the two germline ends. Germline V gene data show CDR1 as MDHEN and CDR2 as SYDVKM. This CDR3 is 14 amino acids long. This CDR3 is CASSATGISYEQYF. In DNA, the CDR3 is TGTGCCAGCAGTGCTACAGGGATCTCCTACGAGCAGTACTTC.

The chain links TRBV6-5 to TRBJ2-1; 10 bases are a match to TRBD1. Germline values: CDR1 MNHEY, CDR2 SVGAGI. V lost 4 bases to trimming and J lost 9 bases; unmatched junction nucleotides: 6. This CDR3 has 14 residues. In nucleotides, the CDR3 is TGTGCCAGCAGTTGGGACAGGGGACAAGGTGAGCAGTTCTTC. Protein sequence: CASSWDRGQGEQFF.

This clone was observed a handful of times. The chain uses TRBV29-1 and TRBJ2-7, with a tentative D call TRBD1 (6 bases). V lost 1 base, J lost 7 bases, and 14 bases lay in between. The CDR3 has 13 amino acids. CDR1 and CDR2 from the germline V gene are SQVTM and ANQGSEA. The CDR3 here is CSVEVDWGQEQYF. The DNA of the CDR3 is TGCAGCGTTGAAGTGGATTGGGGGCAAGAGCAGTACTTC.

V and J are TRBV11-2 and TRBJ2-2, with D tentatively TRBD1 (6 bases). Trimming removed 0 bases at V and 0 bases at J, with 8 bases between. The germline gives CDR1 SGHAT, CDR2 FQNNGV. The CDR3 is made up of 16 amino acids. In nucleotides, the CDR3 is TGTGCCAGCAGCTTAGATCGGACAGCGAACACCGGGGAGCTGTTTTTT. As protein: CASSLDRTANTGELFF.

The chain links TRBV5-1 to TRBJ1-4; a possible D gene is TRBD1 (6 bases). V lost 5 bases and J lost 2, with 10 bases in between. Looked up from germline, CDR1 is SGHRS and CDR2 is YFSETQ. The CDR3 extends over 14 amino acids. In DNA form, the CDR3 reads TGCGCCAGCAGACGACAGGTCACTAATGAAAAACTGTTTTTT. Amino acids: CASRRQVTNEKLFF.

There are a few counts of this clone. CDR3: CAISVGPGDTEAFF. The CDR3 nucleotides read TGTGCCATCAGTGTGGGTCCGGGGGACACTGAAGCTTTCTTT. The chain links TRBV10-3 to TRBJ1-1; D perhaps matches TRBD1 (5 bases). Trimming left V 4 bases short and J 3 bases short, with 12 bases between. Germline lookup yields CDR1 ENHRY and CDR2 SYGVKD. This CDR3 is built from 14 residues.

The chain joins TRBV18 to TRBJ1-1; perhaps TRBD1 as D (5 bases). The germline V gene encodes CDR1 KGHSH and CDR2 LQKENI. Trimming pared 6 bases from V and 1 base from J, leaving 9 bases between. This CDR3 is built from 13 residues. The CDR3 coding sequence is TGTGCCAGCTCGTCGACAGAGAACACTGAAGCTTTCTTT. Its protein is CASSSTENTEAFF. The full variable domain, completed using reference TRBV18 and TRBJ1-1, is NAGVMQNPRHLVRRRGQEARLRCSPMKGHSHVYWYRQLPEEGLKFMVYLQKENIIDESGMPKERFSAEFPKEGPSILRIQQVVRGDSAAYFCASSSTENTEAFFGQGTRLTVV.

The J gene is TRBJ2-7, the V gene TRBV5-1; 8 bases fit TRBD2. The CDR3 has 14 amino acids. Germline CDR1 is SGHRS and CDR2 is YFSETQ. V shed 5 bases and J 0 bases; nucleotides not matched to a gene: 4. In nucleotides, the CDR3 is TGCGCCAGCAGTGCCAGCGGGGGCTCCTACGAGCAGTACTTC. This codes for CASSASGGSYEQYF. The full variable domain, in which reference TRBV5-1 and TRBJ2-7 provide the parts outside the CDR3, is KAGVTQTPRYLIKTRGQQVTLSCSPISGHRSVSWYQQTPGQGLQFLFEYFSETQRNKGNFPGRFSGRQFSNSRSEMNVSTLELGDSALYLCASSASGGSYEQYFGPGTRLTVT.

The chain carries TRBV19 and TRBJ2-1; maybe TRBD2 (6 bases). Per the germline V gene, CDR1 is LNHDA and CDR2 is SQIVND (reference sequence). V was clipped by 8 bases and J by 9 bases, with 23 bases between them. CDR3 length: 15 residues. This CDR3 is CASVNDGGVLTEQFF. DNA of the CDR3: TGTGCCAGTGTGAACGACGGGGGAGTATTAACTGAGCAGTTCTTC.

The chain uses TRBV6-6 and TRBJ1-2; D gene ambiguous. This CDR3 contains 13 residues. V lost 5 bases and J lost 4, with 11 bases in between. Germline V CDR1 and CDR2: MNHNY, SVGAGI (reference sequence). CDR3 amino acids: CASSRRESYGYTF. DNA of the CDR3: TGTGCCAGCAGTCGTCGGGAGAGCTATGGCTACACCTTC.

The CDR3 reads CASSQETGIYNSPLHF. The CDR3 DNA sequence: TGTGCCAGCAGCCAAGAAACAGGAATCTATAATTCACCCCTCCACTTT. The rearrangement links TRBV4-2 to TRBJ1-6, with a weak D call TRBD1 (5 bases). Looked up from germline, CDR1 is LGHNA and CDR2 is YNFKEQ. CDR3 length: 16 residues. V dropped 0 bases and J dropped 3 bases, with 9 bases sitting between them.

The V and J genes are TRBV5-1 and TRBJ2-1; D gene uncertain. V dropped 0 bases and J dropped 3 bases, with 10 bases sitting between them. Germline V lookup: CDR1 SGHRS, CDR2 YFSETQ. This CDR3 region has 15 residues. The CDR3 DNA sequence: TGCGCCAGCAGCTTGGAGGAGAGCAACTACAATGAGCAGTTCTTC. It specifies CASSLEESNYNEQFF. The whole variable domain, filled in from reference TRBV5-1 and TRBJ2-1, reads KAGVTQTPRYLIKTRGQQVTLSCSPISGHRSVSWYQQTPGQGLQFLFEYFSETQRNKGNFPGRFSGRQFSNSRSEMNVSTLELGDSALYLCASSLEESNYNEQFFGPGTRLTVL.

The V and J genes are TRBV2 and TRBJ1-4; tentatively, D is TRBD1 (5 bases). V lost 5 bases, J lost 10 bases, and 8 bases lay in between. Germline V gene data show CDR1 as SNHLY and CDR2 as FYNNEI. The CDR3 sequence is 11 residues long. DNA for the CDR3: TGTGCCAGCAGTACGGGGGGAAAACTGTTTTTT. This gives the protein CASSTGGKLFF. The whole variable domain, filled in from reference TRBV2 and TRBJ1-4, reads EPEVTQTPSHQVTQMGQEVILRCVPISNHLYFYWYRQILGQKVEFLVSFYNNEISEKSEIFDDQFSVERPDGSNFTLKIRSTKLEDSAMYFCASSTGGKLFFGSGTQLSVL.

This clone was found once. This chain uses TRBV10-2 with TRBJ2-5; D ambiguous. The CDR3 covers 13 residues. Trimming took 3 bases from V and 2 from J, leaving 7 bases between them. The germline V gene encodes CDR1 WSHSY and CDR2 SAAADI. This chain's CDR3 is CASSEVKQETQYF. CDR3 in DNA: TGCGCCAGCAGTGAAGTGAAACAAGAGACCCAGTACTTC.

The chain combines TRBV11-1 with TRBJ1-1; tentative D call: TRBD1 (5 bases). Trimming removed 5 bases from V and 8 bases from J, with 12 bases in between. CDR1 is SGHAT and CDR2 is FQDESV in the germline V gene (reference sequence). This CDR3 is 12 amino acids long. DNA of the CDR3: TGTGCCAGCAGCCCGTGGACATCCGAAGCTTTCTTT. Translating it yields CASSPWTSEAFF.

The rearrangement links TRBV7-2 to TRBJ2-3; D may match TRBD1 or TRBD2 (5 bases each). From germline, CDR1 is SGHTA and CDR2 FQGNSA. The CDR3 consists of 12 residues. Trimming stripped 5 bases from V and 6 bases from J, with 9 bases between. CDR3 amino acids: CASSQWGDTQYF. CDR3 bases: TGTGCCAGCAGCCAGTGGGGGGATACGCAGTATTTT.

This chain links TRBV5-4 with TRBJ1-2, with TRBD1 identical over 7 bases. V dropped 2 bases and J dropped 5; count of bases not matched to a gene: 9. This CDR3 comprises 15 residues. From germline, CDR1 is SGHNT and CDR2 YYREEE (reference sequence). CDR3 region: CASSLGGGARYGYTF. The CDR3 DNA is TGTGCCAGCAGCTTAGGGGGCGGGGCCCGTTATGGCTACACCTTC. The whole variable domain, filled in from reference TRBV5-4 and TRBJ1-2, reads ETGVTQSPTHLIKTRGQQVTLRCSSQSGHNTVSWYQQALGQGPQFIFQYYREEENGRGNFPPRFSGLQFPNYSSELNVNALELDDSALYLCASSLGGGARYGYTFGSGTRLTVV.

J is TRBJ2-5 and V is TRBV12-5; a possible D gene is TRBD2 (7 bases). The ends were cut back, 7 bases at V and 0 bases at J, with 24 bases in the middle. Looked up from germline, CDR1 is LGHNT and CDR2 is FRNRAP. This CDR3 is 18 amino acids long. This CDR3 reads CASAPVLGAGVDQETQYF. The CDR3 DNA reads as TGTGCTAGTGCCCCCGTTCTGGGGGCGGGAGTCGACCAAGAGACCCAGTACTTC.

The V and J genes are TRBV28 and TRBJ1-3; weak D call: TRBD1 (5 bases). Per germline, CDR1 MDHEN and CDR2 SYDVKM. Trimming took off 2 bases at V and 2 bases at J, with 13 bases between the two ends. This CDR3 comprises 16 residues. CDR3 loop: CASSLTPQGAGNTIYF. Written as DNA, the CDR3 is TGTGCCAGCAGTTTAACCCCACAAGGGGCTGGAAACACCATATATTTT.

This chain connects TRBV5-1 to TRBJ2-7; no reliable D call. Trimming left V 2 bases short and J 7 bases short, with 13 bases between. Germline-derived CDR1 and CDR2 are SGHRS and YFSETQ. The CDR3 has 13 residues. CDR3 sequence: CASSFGLSREQYF. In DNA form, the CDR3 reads TGCGCCAGCAGCTTCGGTTTGTCGCGGGAGCAGTACTTC.

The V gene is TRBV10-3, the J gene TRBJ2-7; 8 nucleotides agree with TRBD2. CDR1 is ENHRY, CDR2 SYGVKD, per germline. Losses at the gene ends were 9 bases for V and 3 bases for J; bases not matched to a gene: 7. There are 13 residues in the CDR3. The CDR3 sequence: CAISSGESYEQYF. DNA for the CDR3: TGTGCCATTAGTAGCGGGGAAAGCTACGAGCAGTACTTC.